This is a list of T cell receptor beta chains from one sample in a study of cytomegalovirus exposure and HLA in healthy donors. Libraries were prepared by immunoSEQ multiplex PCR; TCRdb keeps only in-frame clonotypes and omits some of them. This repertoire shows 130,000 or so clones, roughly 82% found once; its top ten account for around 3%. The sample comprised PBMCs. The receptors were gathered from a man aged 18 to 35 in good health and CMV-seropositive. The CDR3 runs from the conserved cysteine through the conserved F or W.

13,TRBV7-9,CASSPEAAREQYF
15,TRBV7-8,CASSLGTSSSYEQYF
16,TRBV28,CASSRRGQPFKNIQYF
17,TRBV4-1,CASSQFKTSGSSDTQYF
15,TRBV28,CASSSPRGKDEKLFF
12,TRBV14,CASSQLQETQYF
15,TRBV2,CASSVSGQANNEQFF
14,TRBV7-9,CASGPSGNSYEQYF
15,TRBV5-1,CASSQGTAYSYEQYF
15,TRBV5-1,CASSSDSQAMDGYTF
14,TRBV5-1,CASSTGGITDTQYF
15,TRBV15,CATSSKTGLNTEAFF
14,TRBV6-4,CASKAKGDDYGYTF
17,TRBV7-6,CASSAPSRGRGTDTQYF
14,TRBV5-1,CASTGEQMNTEAFF
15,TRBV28,CASSLVRGANYGYTF
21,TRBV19,CASSILLAGGLDHGAYNEQFF
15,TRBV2,CASSGLKSSYNEQFF
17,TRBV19,CASRSGWASADTDTQYF
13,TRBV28,CASSSGTVYGYTF
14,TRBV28,CASSSGGPGTEAFF
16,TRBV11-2,CASSLTGSSGSYEQYF
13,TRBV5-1,CASSLGSLSGYTF
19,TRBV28,CASSSPAGQGAKSSYEQYF
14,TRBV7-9,CASSSRAGRYEQYF
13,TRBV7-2,CASSSGMTDTQYF
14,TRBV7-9,CASSSGLGAYEQYF
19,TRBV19,CASSIARGGLVRGNTEAFF
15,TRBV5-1,CASSLILDSSYEQYF
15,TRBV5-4,CASSWGTGGMDIQYF